A selection of T cell receptor beta chains follows, all from one sample in a study of blood T cell repertoires in COVID-19. This table comes from immunoSEQ multiplex PCR, and its TCRdb copy is limited to in-frame clones, with some not included. Among 150,000 to 200,000 clones listed, approximately 79% were seen once. Sequenced sample: peripheral blood. The receptors were gathered from an elderly woman with acute or convalescent COVID-19. CDR3s include the opening cysteine and the closing phenylalanine or tryptophan. Each record gives: J gene, V gene, D gene, clone size, CDR3 DNA, CDR3 protein. D genes are given only for firm matches. Rows may omit the clone size; those that give it use once, few, many or a size class.

TRBJ2-3 TRBV15 NA NA TGTGCCACCAGCAGAGATCGGAGCAGGGCAGGAACAGATACGCAGTATTTT CATSRDRSRAGTDTQYF
TRBJ2-1 TRBV3-1/TRBV3-2 TRBD2 few TGTGCCAGCAGCCAAGTGGTGGGAGCGGGGGGCTACAATGAGCAGTTCTTC CASSQVVGAGGYNEQFF
TRBJ2-2 TRBV30 TRBD2 NA TGTGCCTGGAGCGCACTTGCGGGGGGACTCACCGGGGAGCTGTTTTTT CAWSALAGGLTGELFF
TRBJ2-7 TRBV18 TRBD1 NA TGTGCCAGCTCACGGACAGGGGAGAGCGAGCAGTACTTC CASSRTGESEQYF
TRBJ1-1 TRBV19 NA NA TGTGCCAGTAGTATAACGCGGGAGACTGAAGCTTTCTTT CASSITRETEAFF
TRBJ2-5 TRBV7-9 TRBD2 NA TGTGCCAGCAGCTTAGGTAGCGGGGTAGAGACCCAGTACTTC CASSLGSGVETQYF
TRBJ1-4 TRBV27 TRBD1 NA TGTGCCAGCAGTTTCCGACAGGGGGCTAATGAAAAACTGTTTTTT CASSFRQGANEKLFF
TRBJ1-2 TRBV11-2 TRBD1 NA TGTGCCAGCAGCCCCGACAGGGACTATGGCTACACCTTC CASSPDRDYGYTF
TRBJ2-5 TRBV25-1 TRBD2 NA TGTGCCTCGAAAGATTGGACTAGCGGGAGTATAGAGACCCAGTACTTC CASKDWTSGSIETQYF
TRBJ2-3 TRBV7-9 TRBD2 NA TGTGCCAGCAGCTTAGGCGGGAGCGCAGATACGCAGTATTTT CASSLGGSADTQYF
TRBJ2-3 TRBV9 TRBD1 NA TGTGCCAGCAGCGTCCCCCGACAGGGGAGCACAGATACGCAGTATTTT CASSVPRQGSTDTQYF
TRBJ2-1 TRBV10-1 TRBD2 NA TGCGCCAGCAGTGACAGCGGGAGGGCCGGTGAGCAGTTCTTC CASSDSGRAGEQFF
TRBJ2-7 TRBV11-2 TRBD2 NA TGTGCCAGCAGCCGCCTTTTGGCTAGCGGGAGTGACGAGCAGTACTTC CASSRLLASGSDEQYF
TRBJ1-1 TRBV30 NA few TGTGCCTGGAGCAGGGGAATAAAGAACACTGAAGCTTTCTTT CAWSRGIKNTEAFF
TRBJ2-3 TRBV5-1 TRBD2 NA TGCGCCAGCAGCTTGGGGGGGACTAGCGGGAGTGGTACCGATACGCAGTATTTT CASSLGGTSGSGTDTQYF
TRBJ1-1 TRBV19 NA NA TGTGCCAGTGGGGCAGTGAACACTGAAGCTTTCTTT CASGAVNTEAFF
TRBJ1-6 TRBV2 NA NA TGTGCCAGCTTACGGCAGGGCTTATTCTCACCCCTCCACTTT CASLRQGLFSPLHF
TRBJ2-5 TRBV4-2 TRBD2 medium-sized TGTGCCAGCAGCCAAGAAAGCGGGGGGGCGGAGACCCAGTACTTC CASSQESGGAETQYF
TRBJ2-2 TRBV6-1 NA NA TGTGCCAGCAGTGATGCTATAGGGGGTTATACCCTGGCCGGGGAGCTGTTTTTT CASSDAIGGYTLAGELFF
TRBJ1-2 TRBV18 NA NA TGTGCCAGCTCACCAGGGGCTGCTAACTATGGCTACACCTTC CASSPGAANYGYTF
TRBJ2-2 TRBV29-1 NA NA TGCAGCGTTGAAGATCGAGGCAGGGTCGCCGGGGAGCTGTTTTTT CSVEDRGRVAGELFF
TRBJ2-7 TRBV29-1 TRBD1 NA TGCAGCGGGGGGACAGGGGTCGAGCAGTACTTC CSGGTGVEQYF
TRBJ2-5 TRBV28 NA few TGTGCCAGCAGTTTTTGGACTCTACAAGAGACCCAGTACTTC CASSFWTLQETQYF
TRBJ2-7 TRBV2 TRBD1 NA TGTGCCAGCAGAACCGGGACAGGGGGTGGCGAGCAGTACTTC CASRTGTGGGEQYF
TRBJ1-4 TRBV14 NA NA TGTGCCAGCAGCCAAGGGGGGCAGGAGAATGAAAAACTGTTTTTT CASSQGGQENEKLFF
TRBJ1-1 TRBV5-4 TRBD1 NA TGTGCCAGCGGACTCCAGGGGGCTGTTGAAGCTTTCTTT CASGLQGAVEAFF
TRBJ2-1 TRBV7-6 NA once TGTGCCAGCAGCATGAGTCCGGGAGCGGTCTACAATGAGCAGTTCTTC CASSMSPGAVYNEQFF
TRBJ2-2 TRBV9 NA NA TGTGCCAGCAGCCCCCGGACAGCGATGAACACCGGGGAGCTGTTTTTT CASSPRTAMNTGELFF
TRBJ2-7 TRBV3-1/TRBV3-2 TRBD2 NA TGTGCCAGCAGCCAAGGGCCTAGCGGGGGGTACGAGCAGTACTTC CASSQGPSGGYEQYF
TRBJ2-1 TRBV29-1 TRBD2 NA TGCAGCGTTGGATGGGGCGGGAGCGGTAGTGAGCAGTTCTTC CSVGWGGSGSEQFF
TRBJ2-7 TRBV7-6 NA NA TGTGCCAGCAGCATAAGGGCTACAGGAACCTACGAGCAGTACTTC CASSIRATGTYEQYF
TRBJ2-5 TRBV12-3/TRBV12-4 TRBD2 NA TGTGCCAGCAGTTATAGCGGGAGAGAGACCCAGTACTTC CASSYSGRETQYF
TRBJ2-5 TRBV5-1 TRBD1 NA TGCGCCAGCAGCTTGGGCGCCGGGACAGAGATCCAAGAGACCCAGTACTTC CASSLGAGTEIQETQYF
TRBJ1-5 TRBV28 NA once TGTGCCAGCAGTTTTGCAGGTAAAAATCAGCCCCAGCATTTT CASSFAGKNQPQHF
TRBJ2-7 TRBV6-5 TRBD2 once TGTGCCAGCAGTTACGGGGGGGGAGGCGAGCAGTACTTC CASSYGGGGEQYF
TRBJ2-5 TRBV3-1/TRBV3-2 TRBD2 NA TGTGCCAGCAGCTCCCGGACTAGCGGGGCGTACTTC CASSSRTSGAYF
TRBJ2-7 TRBV27 NA NA TGTGCCAGCAGTTTATCGGGTGACAGCTCCTACGAGCAGTACTTC CASSLSGDSSYEQYF
TRBJ1-5 TRBV2 NA NA TGTGCCAGCAGTGACAGGTGGGGCAATCAGCCCCAGCATTTT CASSDRWGNQPQHF
TRBJ2-5 TRBV6-6 TRBD2 few TGTGCCAGCATAAGGGGACTACGGCAAGAGACCCAGTACTTC CASIRGLRQETQYF
TRBJ1-1 TRBV2 TRBD1 NA TGTGCCAGCATACGACAGGGGGCGGATGCTTTCTTT CASIRQGADAFF
TRBJ1-1 TRBV5-1 NA NA TGCGCCAGCAGCTTGGGATACACAGGGCCCAACACTGAAGCTTTCTTT CASSLGYTGPNTEAFF
TRBJ1-2 TRBV6-2/TRBV6-3 NA NA TGTGCCAGCAGTTACTCGACTGTAGGCTACACCTTC CASSYSTVGYTF
TRBJ2-2 TRBV2 NA few TGTGCCAGCAGTGGGGCAGCCCAGACCGGGGAGCTGTTTTTT CASSGAAQTGELFF
TRBJ2-2 TRBV18 TRBD2 NA TGTGCCAGCTCGCCCGCTTCTCTGGCGGGGGGAACTGTGACCGGGGAGCTGTTTTTT CASSPASLAGGTVTGELFF
TRBJ2-3 TRBV6-5 TRBD1 NA TGTGCCAGCAGCGAGCCGGGACAGGGGACAGATACGCAGTATTTT CASSEPGQGTDTQYF
TRBJ2-7 TRBV2 TRBD2 once TGTGCCAGCCGGGGACTAGCGGGGGGATGGGAGCAGTACTTC CASRGLAGGWEQYF
TRBJ1-6 TRBV7-9 NA NA TGTGCCAGCAGCTCGGACGGGGCCTATAATTCACCCCTCCACTTT CASSSDGAYNSPLHF
TRBJ2-1 TRBV5-1 TRBD1 NA TGCGCCAGCAGCTTGGCGACAGGGGGCGGCTACAATGAGCAGTTCTTC CASSLATGGGYNEQFF
TRBJ2-7 TRBV7-9 NA few TGTGCCAGCAGCTTGGGGGGAAGGTACGAGCAGTACTTC CASSLGGRYEQYF
TRBJ2-7 TRBV27 NA NA TGTGCCAGCAGTTCCGACAGGTTGTCGTACTTC CASSSDRLSYF
TRBJ2-5 TRBV5-1 NA NA TGCGCCAGCAGCTTGCTAGGGGTTGGGGAGACCCAGTACTTC CASSLLGVGETQYF
TRBJ2-7 TRBV5-1 TRBD2 NA TGCGCCAGCAGCTGGGCGCCCGGCGGGGGTTCTGGGGAGCAGTACTTC CASSWAPGGGSGEQYF